This TCR beta chain was sequenced during a study of T cell responses to AZD1222 COVID-19 vaccine. Background on the study: Pooled together were second doses at about 4 or about 12 weeks.

With respect to this clone: Its antigen is unidentified.

Study results and limitations: Clonal diversity may have been underestimated in mostly white British donors. Only 5 or 6 AZD1222 recipients were seropositive at baseline.

Sequencing was performed with immunoSEQ multiplex PCR; in TCRdb, only in-frame clones are kept and a portion is missing. Here the sample spans about 110,000 clones, 81% being singletons. Sequencing used peripheral blood, obtained on day 0 of AZD1222 vaccination. This sequence originates from an adult in good health.

The CDR3 reads CASSLLGLNEQYF. The CDR3 DNA reads as TGTGCCAGCAGCTTACTGGGGCTGAACGAGCAGTACTTC. The V call is TRBV13, the J call TRBJ2-7, with D tentatively TRBD1 (5 bases). The germline V gene encodes CDR1 PRHDT and CDR2 FYEKMQ (reference sequence). This CDR3 contains 13 residues. The germline V and J ends were trimmed by 2 bases and 5 bases, with 10 bases remaining between them. The variable domain in full, completed from reference TRBV13 and TRBJ2-7, reads AAGVIQSPRHLIKEKRETATLKCYPIPRHDTVYWYQQGPGQDPQFLISFYEKMQSDKGSIPDRFSAQQFSDYHSELNMSSLELGDSALYFCASSLLGLNEQYFGPGTRLTVT.